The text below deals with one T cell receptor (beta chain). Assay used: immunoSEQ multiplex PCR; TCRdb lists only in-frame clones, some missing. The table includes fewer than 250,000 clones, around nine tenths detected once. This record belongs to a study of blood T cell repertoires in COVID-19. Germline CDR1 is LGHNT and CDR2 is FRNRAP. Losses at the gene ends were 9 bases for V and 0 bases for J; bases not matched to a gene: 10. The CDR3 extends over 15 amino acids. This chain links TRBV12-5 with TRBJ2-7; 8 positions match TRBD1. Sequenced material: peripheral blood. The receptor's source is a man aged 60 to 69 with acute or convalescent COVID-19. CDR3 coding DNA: TGTGCTAGCGACAGGGGTTCAGGACCCTCCTACGAGCAGTACTTC. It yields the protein CASDRGSGPSYEQYF.